This entry is about one TCR beta chain. This clonotype was seen once. The specificity of this receptor is unknown. There are no base qualities to consult, and no much larger clone falls within one base. Single-read evidence is weak. RNA was extracted using the RNeasy kit, and about 0.5 to 1 ug of the RNA was reverse transcribed with random hexamers. TCR beta CDR3 regions were amplified with the immunoSEQ multiplex PCR assay covering 54 Vbeta and 13 Jbeta segments. PCR amplification bias was corrected using a synthetic template baseline for primer optimization and computational correction. As for the authors' bioinformatics: Reads were assigned to V, D and J genes according to IMGT and analyzed in immunoSEQ Analyzer, with only productive sequences retained. Clonality was calculated as one minus the Shannon entropy normalized by log2 of the number of productive unique sequences. For each patient and control, public and private clones were evaluated among the 100 most prevalent clones. Clones were defined as Susac-specific if absent from the healthy and MS cohorts, from 1052 published viral clones and from other ImmuneACCESS disease sequences. Clones were called with MiXCR by TCRdb after fastp trimmed the public reads at Q25, and only in-frame beta chains were retained. Every distinct CDR3 protein forms one entry, paired with its most common genes and DNA. TCRdb, rather than the study authors, made the V and J calls. Across this sample there are around 110,000 distinct CDR3 sequences, with around 96% seen only once. Roughly 0.14% of the sample is taken by the ten largest.

This sample was taken from a study of CD8 T cells in Susac syndrome (dated by TCRdb to about 2019). For the study in its entirety: Among the Susac syndrome patients who were sequenced, clinically active disease was present in over 5 and clinical remission was observed in under ten. At blood withdrawal, Susac syndrome patients were therapy-naive, treated with corticosteroids (with IVIg additionally given to some), or treated with IVIg alone. The study used repertoire sequencing to test whether antigen drove CD8+ T cell activation and differentiation in Susac syndrome. Points the paper makes about the study in general: The number of individuals in the TCR sequencing and HLA analysis was recognized as being relatively small. No clonal expansion was detected in the CD4+ T cell repertoire of Susac syndrome patients.

Peripheral blood CD8+ and CD4+ T cells from healthy donors, Susac syndrome patients and multiple sclerosis patients were profiled using high-throughput TCR beta sequencing. The Susac syndrome patients fulfilled recently defined diagnostic criteria for either definite or probable disease. Bulk CD8+ and CD4+ T cells were purified magnetically by negative isolation, whereas CD8+ TEMRA cells were enriched by FACS. Blood was drawn into EDTA tubes, processed within 24 hours, and PBMCs were isolated by density gradient centrifugation. PBMCs intended for TCR sequencing were cryopreserved in liquid nitrogen and were subsequently thawed in a 37 degrees C water bath. A purity of at least 90% was achieved for sorted or isolated CD4+, CD8+ and CD8+ TEMRA cells. As encoded in the germline V gene (reference sequence), CDR1 is SEHNR while CDR2 is FQNEAQ. Germline trimming: 5 bases from V, 7 bases from J; junction bases outside gene matches: 6. The CDR3 measures 14 amino acids from cysteine to phenylalanine. Left in the record is the CDR3 DNA by itself, 42 bases read in frame from the first base.

Here the chain combines TRBV7-9 and TRBJ1-4, with 8 middle bases fitting TRBD1. Sequenced: CD4+ T cells from PBMCs. The clonotype originates from a human donor with Susac syndrome. The DNA sequence is as follows: TGTGCCAGCAGCAACAGGGGGAACGTTGAAAAACTGTTTTTT. Its protein is CASSNRGNVEKLFF.